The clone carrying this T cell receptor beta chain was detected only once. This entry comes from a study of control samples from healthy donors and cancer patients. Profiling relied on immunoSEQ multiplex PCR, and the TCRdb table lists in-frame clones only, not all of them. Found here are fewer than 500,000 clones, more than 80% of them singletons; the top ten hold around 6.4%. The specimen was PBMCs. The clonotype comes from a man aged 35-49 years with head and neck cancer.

For the CDR3, the DNA is TGTGCCAGCACTGTGTACGGGCCCACCTACGAGCAGTACTTC. It yields the protein CASTVYGPTYEQYF. The gene calls are TRBV2 and TRBJ2-7; D gene unclear. The V gene lost 7 bases and the J gene lost 2 bases, with 15 bases spanning the gap. Germline CDR1 reads SNHLY; CDR2 reads FYNNEI. The CDR3 has 14 residues.